The source of this TCR beta chain is a study of regulatory T cells in long-lasting Graves disease (dated by TCRdb to about 2021). Turning to the overall study: Persistent Graves' disease was defined as antithyroid drug treatment for over 5 years with persistently positive TSH receptor autoantibodies. A total of 33 samples were covered by TCR sequencing, comprising roughly 13 persistent and roughly 20 newly diagnosed Graves' disease patients. The study took place in China and was registered as a clinical trial. Persistent Graves' disease patients were compared with newly diagnosed Graves' disease patients by peripheral blood TCR sequencing and RNA sequencing. On average, persistent Graves' disease patients in the clinical cohort had been on antithyroid drugs for around 9.5 years. The full study reports these points: Lower TCR Shannon entropy and fewer highly expanded clones were observed in persistent Graves' disease patients than in newly diagnosed patients, which suggested clonal expansion. Sequencing and analysis were limited to the TCR beta chain. TRBV28, TRBJ1-2 and TRBJ2-5 were preferentially used in persistent disease, while TRBV20-1 and TRBJ2-1 were favored in newly diagnosed disease. A larger number of public clonotypes was shared among persistent patients (under 3,000) than among newly diagnosed patients (roughly 1,000). As a limitation, the authors acknowledged that the small sample size may reduce accuracy. The study examined only peripheral blood because the primary lesion, thyroid tissue, could not be accessed.

Sample time point, as interpreted from the label and publication: persistent/refractory GD, antithyroid drugs over 5 years with positive TRAb. For both TCR sequencing and RNA sequencing, RNA was extracted from PBMCs using TRIzol. The diagnosis of Graves' disease was made according to American Thyroid Association guidelines. Patients were recruited from an endocrinology department in Xi'an, China. Each patient gave about 10 milliliters of peripheral blood, collected in an EDTA anticoagulant tube. Ficoll Paque Plus density gradient separation was used to isolate PBMCs, and no further T cell sorting was done. An Agilent 2100 Bioanalyzer and agarose gel were used to assess RNA quality, and a NanoDrop 2000 was used to measure RNA concentration. Trimming takes 5 bases off V and 2 bases off J; junction bases not matched to a gene: 10. Per the germline V gene (reference sequence), MNHEY is the CDR1 and SMNVEV is the CDR2. Counted from cysteine to phenylalanine, this CDR3 has 17 amino acids. Only the CDR3 portion is preserved as DNA: 51 bases, with reading frame beginning at the first base.

Receptors were amplified or captured by multiplex PCR. Sequencing instrument: Illumina HiSeq 4000. To build TCR beta libraries, CDR3 regions were amplified by Arm-PCR using iRepertoire HTBI primers. Gel purification was performed on PCR products prior to sequencing. As for the authors' bioinformatics: A total of fewer than 70 TRBV and approximately 15 TRBJ segments were identified across samples and were used for gene usage analysis of CDR3 amino acid clonotypes. COPE and FqMerger were used to merge the filtered high-quality paired reads into contigs. BLAST was used to align contigs to IMGT TRBV, TRBD and TRBJ reference genes, with CDR3 defined following IMGT. Any clonotype with a frequency above 0.1% was classified as a highly expanded clone. Shannon entropy was used to measure repertoire diversity, and the Gini coefficient was used to measure V-J evenness. Public clonotypes were defined as clonotypes shared by more than one individual. The public reads were quality trimmed at Q25 with fastp and then assembled into clones with MiXCR by TCRdb, keeping productive beta chains. Each entry is one CDR3 protein sequence, shown with its most common DNA and genes. These V and J calls are TCRdb output, not the study's own analysis. The sample table shows 300,000 to 500,000 distinct CDR3 sequences, and less than 25% are seen once. The ten largest clones add up to roughly 20% of the sample.

Notes on this clonotype: Its antigen is still unknown. Per-nucleotide qualities are absent, and no much larger clonotype sits a single base away.

The material was peripheral blood mononuclear cells (PBMCs), obtained when the disease was refractory, from a patient treated with antithyroid drugs. The chain joins TRBV27 to TRBJ2-5, with 11 middle bases fitting TRBD1. This receptor was taken from a female donor with Graves disease. The DNA sequence is given as TGTGCCAGCAGTCCTATCGGGACAGGGGGAACACAAGAGACCCAGTACTTC. Its protein product is CASSPIGTGGTQETQYF.